This entry is about one T cell receptor beta chain. The use of a sample-barcoded 5' primer and a J-beta primer mix characterized a second PCR of 7 to 11 cycles. A single record per CDR3 protein comes from TCRdb applying MiXCR to the 5' RACE reads. In the table there are fewer than 1,000,000 distinct CDR3 sequences, 44% of which are singletons. The sample comes from a study of blood T cells in healthy people across ages. Germline V gene lookup returns CDR1 GTSNPN and CDR2 SVGIG (reference sequence). CDR3 size: 12 residues. The chain employs TRBV30 and TRBJ2-5; D uncertain. Matching the DNA end better, TRBJ2-7 makes the J call doubtful. This clonotype originated in a man aged 60-69 years in good health. Specimen: blood. CDR3 in DNA: TGTGCCTGGAGTGCTATGGTCTACGAGCAGTACTTC. It is translated as CAWSAMVYEQYF.